This T cell receptor (beta chain) was identified during a study of patients and donors after allogeneic stem cell transplantation. The CDR3 length is 13 residues. The germline V and J ends were trimmed by 5 bases and 3 bases, with 10 bases remaining between them. Germline CDR1 SEHNR, CDR2 FQNEAQ (reference sequence). TCRdb passed the RT-PCR reads through MiXCR, listing each CDR3 protein once. The sample yields 190,000 or so distinct CDR3 sequences, about 38% seen once. The chain combines TRBV7-9 with TRBJ2-5; no reliable D call. The TCR originated in a human donor who was either an allogeneic HSCT recipient or a stem cell or donor lymphocyte infusion donor (not recorded which). It is not recorded whose cells these are; they may come from a transplant donor. The material sequenced was blood, either unsorted or a sorted T cell fraction (not recorded which). CDR3 nucleotide sequence: TGTGCCAGCAGCCTCGGAGCTAAAGAGACCCAGTACTTC. Translation: CASSLGAKETQYF.